This passage covers 3 T cell receptor beta chains from one sample sequenced in a study of blood T cell repertoires in COVID-19 (TCRdb year 2020). The receptor library was made with the immunoSEQ multiplex PCR assay. Drawn from immuneACCESS, this table holds only the in-frame rearrangements with V and J called that TCRdb kept. Clones are partly lost; checked studies trace under half to an unresolved V gene and leave the rest unexplained. The sample table shows some 240,000 clones, and about 91% are seen once. About 4.6% of the sample comes from the top ten. Sequenced: peripheral blood. The receptors stem from a woman in her thirties or forties who had recovered from COVID-19.

The chain uses TRBV11-2 and TRBJ2-7; 8 nucleotides align to TRBD1. CDR1 and CDR2 from the germline V gene are SGHAT and FQNNGV. This CDR3 has 15 amino acids. Trimming removed 4 bases from V and 3 bases from J; junction bases left unmatched: 8. The CDR3 spells CASSSTGGPFYEQYF. The CDR3 DNA is TGTGCCAGCAGCTCAACAGGGGGTCCCTTCTACGAGCAGTACTTC.

The chain recombines TRBV7-9 with TRBJ2-7; 10 bases map to TRBD2. V shed 5 bases and J 5 bases; nucleotides not matched to a gene: 6. Germline CDR1 SEHNR, CDR2 FQNEAQ (reference sequence). This CDR3 region has 14 residues. The CDR3 sequence: CASSRTSGTDEQYF. Here the CDR3 DNA reads TGTGCCAGCAGCCGGACTAGCGGTACCGACGAGCAGTACTTC.

V gene TRBV19 combines with J gene TRBJ2-3, with TRBD2 matching 11 bases. V lost 7 bases and J lost 2; bases outside the gene matches: 5. Germline V gene data show CDR1 as LNHDA and CDR2 as SQIVND (reference sequence). The CDR3 loop spans 15 amino acids. CDR3 residues: CASKLAGAITDTQYF. Here the CDR3 DNA reads TGTGCCAGTAAACTAGCGGGGGCCATCACAGATACGCAGTATTTT.